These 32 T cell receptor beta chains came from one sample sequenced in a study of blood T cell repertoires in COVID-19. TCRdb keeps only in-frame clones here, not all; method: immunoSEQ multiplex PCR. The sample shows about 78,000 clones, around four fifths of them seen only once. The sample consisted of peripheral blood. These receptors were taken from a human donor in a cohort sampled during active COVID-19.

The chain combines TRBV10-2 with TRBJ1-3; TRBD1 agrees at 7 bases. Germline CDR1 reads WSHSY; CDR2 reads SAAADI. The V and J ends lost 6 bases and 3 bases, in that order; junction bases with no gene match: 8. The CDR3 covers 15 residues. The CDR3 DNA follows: TGCGCCAGCAGCTTGCAAGGGACAGATGGAAACACCATATATTTT. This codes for CASSLQGTDGNTIYF.

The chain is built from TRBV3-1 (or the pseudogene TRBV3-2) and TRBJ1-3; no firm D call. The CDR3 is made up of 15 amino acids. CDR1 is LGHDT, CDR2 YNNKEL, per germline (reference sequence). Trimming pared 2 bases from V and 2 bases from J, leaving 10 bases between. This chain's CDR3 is CASSQRGGAGNTIYF. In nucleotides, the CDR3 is TGTGCCAGCAGCCAAAGAGGCGGGGCTGGAAACACCATATATTTT.

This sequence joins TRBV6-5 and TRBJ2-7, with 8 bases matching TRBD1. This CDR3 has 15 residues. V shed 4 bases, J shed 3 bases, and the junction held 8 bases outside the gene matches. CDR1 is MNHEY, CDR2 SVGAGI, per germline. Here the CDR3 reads CASSFDTDRVYEQYF. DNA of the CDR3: TGTGCCAGCAGTTTTGACACGGACAGGGTCTACGAGCAGTACTTC.

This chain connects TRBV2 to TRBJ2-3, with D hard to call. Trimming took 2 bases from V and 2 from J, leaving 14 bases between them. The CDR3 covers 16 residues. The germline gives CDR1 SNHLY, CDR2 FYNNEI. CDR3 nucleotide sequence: TGTGCCAGCAGTGAATGGCAGTCCGACTCCACAGATACGCAGTATTTT. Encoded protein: CASSEWQSDSTDTQYF.

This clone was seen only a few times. The CDR3 DNA sequence: TGTGCCAGCAGCGACGGGAACGTCAATGAGCAGTTCTTC. Protein: CASSDGNVNEQFF. This chain uses TRBV9 with TRBJ2-1; the D gene is possibly TRBD2 (5 bases). Trimming shortened V by 3 bases and J by 6 bases, and 10 bases separated the two germline ends. Germline-derived CDR1 and CDR2 are SGDLS and YYNGEE. The CDR3 runs to 13 residues.

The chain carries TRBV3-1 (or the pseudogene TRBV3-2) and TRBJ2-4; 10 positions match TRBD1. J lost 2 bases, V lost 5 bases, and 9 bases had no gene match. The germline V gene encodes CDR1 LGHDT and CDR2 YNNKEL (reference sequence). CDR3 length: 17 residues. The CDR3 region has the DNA TGTGCCAGCAGCTTACCACCGGGACAGGGGACCAAAAACATTCAGTACTTC. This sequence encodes CASSLPPGQGTKNIQYF.

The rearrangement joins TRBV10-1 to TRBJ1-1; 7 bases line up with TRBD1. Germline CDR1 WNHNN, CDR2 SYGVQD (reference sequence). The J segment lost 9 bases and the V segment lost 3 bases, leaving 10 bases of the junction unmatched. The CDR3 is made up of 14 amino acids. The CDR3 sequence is CASSDTDGTEKAFF. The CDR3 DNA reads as TGCGCCAGCAGTGATACCGACGGGACAGAGAAAGCTTTCTTT.

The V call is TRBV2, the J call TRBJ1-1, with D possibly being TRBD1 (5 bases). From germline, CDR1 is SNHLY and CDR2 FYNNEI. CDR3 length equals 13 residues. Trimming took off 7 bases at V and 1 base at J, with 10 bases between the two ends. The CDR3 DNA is TGTGCCAGCACCTTAGACAGGAACACTGAAGCTTTCTTT. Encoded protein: CASTLDRNTEAFF.

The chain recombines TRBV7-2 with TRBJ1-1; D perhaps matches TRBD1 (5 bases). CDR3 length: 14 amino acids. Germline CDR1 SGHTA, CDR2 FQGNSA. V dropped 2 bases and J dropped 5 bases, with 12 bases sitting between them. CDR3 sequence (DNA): TGTGCCAGCAGCTTAAGGTCCGGGGGAACTGAAGCTTTCTTT. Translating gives CASSLRSGGTEAFF. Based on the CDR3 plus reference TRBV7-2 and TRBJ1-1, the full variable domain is GAGVSQSPSNKVTEKGKDVELRCDPISGHTALYWYRQSLGQGLEFLIYFQGNSAPDKSGLPSDRFSAERTGGSVSTLTIQRTQQEDSAVYLCASSLRSGGTEAFFGQGTRLTVV.

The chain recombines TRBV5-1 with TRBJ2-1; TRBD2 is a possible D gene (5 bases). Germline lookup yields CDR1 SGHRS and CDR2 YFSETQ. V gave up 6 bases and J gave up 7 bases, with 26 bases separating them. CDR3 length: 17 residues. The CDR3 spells CASTGGSSRQPGNEQFF. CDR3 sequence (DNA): TGCGCCAGCACTGGCGGCTCCTCTAGGCAACCGGGAAATGAGCAGTTCTTC. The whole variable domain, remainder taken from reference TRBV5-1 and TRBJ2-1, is KAGVTQTPRYLIKTRGQQVTLSCSPISGHRSVSWYQQTPGQGLQFLFEYFSETQRNKGNFPGRFSGRQFSNSRSEMNVSTLELGDSALYLCASTGGSSRQPGNEQFFGPGTRLTVL.

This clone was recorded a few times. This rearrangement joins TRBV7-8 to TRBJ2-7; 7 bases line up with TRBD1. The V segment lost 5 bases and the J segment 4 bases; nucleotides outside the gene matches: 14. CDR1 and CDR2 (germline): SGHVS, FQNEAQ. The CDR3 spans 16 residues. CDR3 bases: TGTGCCAGCAGCCCATCTGACAGGGTATGGGAATACGAGCAGTACTTC. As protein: CASSPSDRVWEYEQYF.

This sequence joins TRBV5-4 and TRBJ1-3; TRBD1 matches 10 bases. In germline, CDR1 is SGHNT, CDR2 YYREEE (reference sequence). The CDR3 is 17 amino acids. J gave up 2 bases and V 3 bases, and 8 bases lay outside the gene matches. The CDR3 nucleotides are TGTGCCAGCAGCTCCCCCCGGGACAGGGGTACTGGAAACACCATATATTTT. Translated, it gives CASSSPRDRGTGNTIYF.

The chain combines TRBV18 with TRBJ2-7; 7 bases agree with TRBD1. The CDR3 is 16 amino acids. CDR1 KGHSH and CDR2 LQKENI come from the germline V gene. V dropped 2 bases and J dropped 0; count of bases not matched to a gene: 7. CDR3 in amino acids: CASSPTGTAYSYEQYF. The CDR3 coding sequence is TGTGCCAGCTCACCAACCGGGACAGCTTACTCCTACGAGCAGTACTTC.

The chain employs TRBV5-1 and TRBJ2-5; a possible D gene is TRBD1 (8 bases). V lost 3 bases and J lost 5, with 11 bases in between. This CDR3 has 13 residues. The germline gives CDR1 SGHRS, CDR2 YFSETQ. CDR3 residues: CASSSQGGETQYF. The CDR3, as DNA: TGCGCCAGCAGCTCACAGGGGGGGGAGACCCAGTACTTC. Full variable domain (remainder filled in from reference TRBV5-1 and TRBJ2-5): KAGVTQTPRYLIKTRGQQVTLSCSPISGHRSVSWYQQTPGQGLQFLFEYFSETQRNKGNFPGRFSGRQFSNSRSEMNVSTLELGDSALYLCASSSQGGETQYFGPGTRLLVL.

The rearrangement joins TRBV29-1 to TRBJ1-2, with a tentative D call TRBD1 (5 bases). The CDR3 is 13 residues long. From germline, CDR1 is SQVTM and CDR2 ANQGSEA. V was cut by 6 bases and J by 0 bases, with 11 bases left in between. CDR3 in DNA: TGCAGCGTCGCCGGGGGAGCTAACTATGGCTACACCTTC. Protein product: CSVAGGANYGYTF.

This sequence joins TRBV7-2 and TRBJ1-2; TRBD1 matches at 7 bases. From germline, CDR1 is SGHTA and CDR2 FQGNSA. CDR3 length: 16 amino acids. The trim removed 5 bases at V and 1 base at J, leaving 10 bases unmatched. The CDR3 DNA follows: TGTGCCAGCAGCCCAGGGGGTAGGGGGGTTAACTATGGCTACACCTTC. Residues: CASSPGGRGVNYGYTF. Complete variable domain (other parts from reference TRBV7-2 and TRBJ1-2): GAGVSQSPSNKVTEKGKDVELRCDPISGHTALYWYRQSLGQGLEFLIYFQGNSAPDKSGLPSDRFSAERTGGSVSTLTIQRTQQEDSAVYLCASSPGGRGVNYGYTFGSGTRLTVV.

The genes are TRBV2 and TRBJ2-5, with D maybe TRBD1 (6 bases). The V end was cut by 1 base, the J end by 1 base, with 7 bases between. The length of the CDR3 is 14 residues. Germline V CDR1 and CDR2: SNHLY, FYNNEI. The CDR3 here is CASSEDRAQETQYF. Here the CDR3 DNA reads TGTGCCAGCAGTGAAGACAGGGCCCAAGAGACCCAGTACTTC.

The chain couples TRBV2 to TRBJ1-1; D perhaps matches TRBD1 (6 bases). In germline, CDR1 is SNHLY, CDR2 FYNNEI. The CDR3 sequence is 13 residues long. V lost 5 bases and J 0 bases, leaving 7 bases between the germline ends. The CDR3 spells CASSRDMNTEAFF. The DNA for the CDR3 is TGTGCCAGCAGTCGGGACATGAACACTGAAGCTTTCTTT.

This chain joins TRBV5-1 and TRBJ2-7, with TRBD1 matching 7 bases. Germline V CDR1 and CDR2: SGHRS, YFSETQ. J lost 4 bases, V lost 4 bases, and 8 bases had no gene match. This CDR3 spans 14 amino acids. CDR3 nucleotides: TGCGCCAGCAGCGTAAACAGGGGATTGTACGAGCAGTACTTC. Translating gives CASSVNRGLYEQYF.

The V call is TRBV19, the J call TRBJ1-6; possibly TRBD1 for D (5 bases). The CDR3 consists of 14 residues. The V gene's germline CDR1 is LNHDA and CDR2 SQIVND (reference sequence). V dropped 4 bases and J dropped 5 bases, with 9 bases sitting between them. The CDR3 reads CASSRGGNNSPLHF. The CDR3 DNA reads TGTGCCAGTAGTAGGGGCGGAAATAATTCACCCCTCCACTTT.

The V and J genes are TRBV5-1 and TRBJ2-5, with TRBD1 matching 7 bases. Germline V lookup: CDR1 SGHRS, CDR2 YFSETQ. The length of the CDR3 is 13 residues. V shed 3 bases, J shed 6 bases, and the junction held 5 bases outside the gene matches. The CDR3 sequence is CASSSTGVKTQYF. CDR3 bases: TGCGCCAGCAGCTCCACAGGGGTTAAGACCCAGTACTTC. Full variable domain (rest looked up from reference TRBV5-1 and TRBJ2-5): KAGVTQTPRYLIKTRGQQVTLSCSPISGHRSVSWYQQTPGQGLQFLFEYFSETQRNKGNFPGRFSGRQFSNSRSEMNVSTLELGDSALYLCASSSTGVKTQYFGPGTRLLVL.

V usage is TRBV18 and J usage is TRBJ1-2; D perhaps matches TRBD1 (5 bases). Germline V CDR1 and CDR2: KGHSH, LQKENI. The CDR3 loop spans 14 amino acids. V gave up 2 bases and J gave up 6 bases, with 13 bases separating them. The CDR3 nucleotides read TGTGCCAGCTCACCAATCACGGAAGGGGATGGCTACACCTTC. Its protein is CASSPITEGDGYTF.

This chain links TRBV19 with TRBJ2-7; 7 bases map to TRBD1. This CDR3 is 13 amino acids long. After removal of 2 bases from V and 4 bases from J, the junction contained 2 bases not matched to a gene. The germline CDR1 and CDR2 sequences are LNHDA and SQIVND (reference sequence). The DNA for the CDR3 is TGTGCCAGTAGTATACGGACAGGATACGAGCAGTACTTC. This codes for CASSIRTGYEQYF.

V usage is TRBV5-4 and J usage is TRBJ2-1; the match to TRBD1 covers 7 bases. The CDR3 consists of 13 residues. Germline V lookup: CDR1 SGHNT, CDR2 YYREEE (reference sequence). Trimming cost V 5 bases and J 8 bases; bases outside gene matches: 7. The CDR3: CASRVRQGHEQFF. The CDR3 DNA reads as TGTGCCAGCAGAGTCCGACAGGGCCATGAGCAGTTCTTC.

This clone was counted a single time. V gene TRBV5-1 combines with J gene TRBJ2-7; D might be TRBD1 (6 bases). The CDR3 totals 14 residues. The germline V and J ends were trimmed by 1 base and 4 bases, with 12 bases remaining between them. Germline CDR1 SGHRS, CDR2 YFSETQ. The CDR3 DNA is TGCGCCAGCAGCTTGAACACACAGGGATACGAGCAGTACTTC. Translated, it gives CASSLNTQGYEQYF.

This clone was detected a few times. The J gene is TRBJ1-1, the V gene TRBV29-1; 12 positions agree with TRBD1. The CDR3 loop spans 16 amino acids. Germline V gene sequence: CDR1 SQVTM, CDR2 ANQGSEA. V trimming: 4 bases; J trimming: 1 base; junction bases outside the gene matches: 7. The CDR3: CSVAGDRGRGNTEAFF. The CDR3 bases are TGCAGCGTTGCAGGGGACAGGGGGCGTGGGAACACTGAAGCTTTCTTT.

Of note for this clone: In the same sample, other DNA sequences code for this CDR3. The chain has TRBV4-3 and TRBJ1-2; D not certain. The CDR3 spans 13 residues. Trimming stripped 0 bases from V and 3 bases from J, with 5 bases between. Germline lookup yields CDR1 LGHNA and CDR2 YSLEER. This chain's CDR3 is CASSQELDYGYTF. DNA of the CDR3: TGCGCCAGCAGCCAAGAACTGGACTATGGCTACACCTTC.

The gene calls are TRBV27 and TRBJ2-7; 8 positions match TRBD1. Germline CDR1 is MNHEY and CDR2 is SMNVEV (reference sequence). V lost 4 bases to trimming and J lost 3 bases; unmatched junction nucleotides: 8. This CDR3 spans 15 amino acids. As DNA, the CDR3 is TGTGCCAGCAGTTCGAGGACAGGGCTTGTCTACGAGCAGTACTTC. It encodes CASSSRTGLVYEQYF.

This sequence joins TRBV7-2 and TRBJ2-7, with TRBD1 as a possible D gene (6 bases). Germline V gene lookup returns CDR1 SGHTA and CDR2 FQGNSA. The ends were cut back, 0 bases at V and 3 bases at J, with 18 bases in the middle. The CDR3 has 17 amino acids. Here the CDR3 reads CASSLAGSTEGGYEQYF. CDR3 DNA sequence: TGTGCCAGCAGCTTAGCTGGTTCGACAGAAGGGGGCTACGAGCAGTACTTC.

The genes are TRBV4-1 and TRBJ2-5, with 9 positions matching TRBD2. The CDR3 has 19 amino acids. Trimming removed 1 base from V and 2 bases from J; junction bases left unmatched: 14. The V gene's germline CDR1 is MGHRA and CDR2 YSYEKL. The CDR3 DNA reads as TGCGCCAGCAGCCAAGGCTTGGAGCGGGGGGCAAGGGGGCAAGAGACCCAGTACTTC. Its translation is CASSQGLERGARGQETQYF.

CDR3 amino acids: CASSQAGYGNSPLHF. The CDR3 bases are TGTGCCAGCAGCCAAGCAGGGTATGGCAATTCACCCCTCCACTTT. The gene calls are TRBV3-1 (or the pseudogene TRBV3-2) and TRBJ1-6; a weak D match, TRBD1 (5 bases). Germline assignment: CDR1 LGHDT and CDR2 YNNKEL (reference sequence). Trimming left V 1 base short and J 7 bases short, with 11 bases between. The CDR3 covers 15 residues.

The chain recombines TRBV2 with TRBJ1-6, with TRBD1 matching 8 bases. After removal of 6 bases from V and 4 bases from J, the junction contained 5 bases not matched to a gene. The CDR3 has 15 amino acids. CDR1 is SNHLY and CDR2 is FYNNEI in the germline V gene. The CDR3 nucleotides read TGTGCCAGCAGAGGGACAGGACTTTATAATTCACCCCTCCACTTT. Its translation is CASRGTGLYNSPLHF.